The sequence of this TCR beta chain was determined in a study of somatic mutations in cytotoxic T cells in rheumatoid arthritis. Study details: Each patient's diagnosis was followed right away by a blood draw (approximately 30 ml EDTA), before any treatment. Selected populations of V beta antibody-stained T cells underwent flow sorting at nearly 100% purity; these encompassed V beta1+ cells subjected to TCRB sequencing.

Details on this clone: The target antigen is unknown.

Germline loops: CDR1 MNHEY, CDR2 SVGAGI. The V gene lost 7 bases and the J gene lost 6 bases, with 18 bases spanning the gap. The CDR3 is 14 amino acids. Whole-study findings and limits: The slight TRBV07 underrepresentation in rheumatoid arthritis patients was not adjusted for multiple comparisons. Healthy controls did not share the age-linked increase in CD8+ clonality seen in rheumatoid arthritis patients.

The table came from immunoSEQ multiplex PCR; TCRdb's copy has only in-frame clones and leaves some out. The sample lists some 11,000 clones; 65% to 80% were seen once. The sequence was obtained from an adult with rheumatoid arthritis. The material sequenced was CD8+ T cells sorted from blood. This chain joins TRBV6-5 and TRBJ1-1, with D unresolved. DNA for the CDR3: TGTGCCAGCATGGGCCGACGTCGTTTATCTGAAGCTTTCTTT. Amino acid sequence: CASMGRRRLSEAFF.